Listed below are T cell receptor beta chains from one sample, sequenced in a study of early T cells in non-severe SARS-CoV-2 infection. Each CDR3 protein is one row after TCRdb ran MiXCR on the 5' RACE reads. The top ten hold approximately 13% of the sample, which has around 47,000 distinct CDR3 sequences, 9.5% to 11% seen once. Input material: whole blood. The origin of the receptors is an adult who was a healthcare worker with PCR-confirmed SARS-CoV-2 infection or an uninfected control (not recorded which). Each CDR3 is given with its conserved first and last residue. The order of the fields is J gene, V gene, clone size, CDR3 protein. A clone size is listed for some rows: how often the clone was seen (once, few, many), or a class if it is expanded.

TRBJ2-1	TRBV7-3	many	CASSLTVTNEQFF
TRBJ2-3	TRBV20-1	many	CSVSDLQPSTDTQYF
TRBJ2-3	TRBV11-2	NA	CASSVRLAGPLRTDTQYF
TRBJ1-2	TRBV14	few	CASSRPNYGYTF
TRBJ2-1	TRBV20-1	NA	CSASLTSGEPRDEQFF
TRBJ2-2	TRBV29-1	many	CSVETASTITGELFF
TRBJ2-6	TRBV19	few	CASSALGGTGANVLTF
TRBJ1-5	TRBV20-1	many	CSASGTPDQPQHF
TRBJ2-7	TRBV20-1	many	CSAPGLATYEQYF
TRBJ2-5	TRBV5-5	few	CASSLDRIARTGRKTQYF
TRBJ1-2	TRBV29-1	many	CSVRKGYGYTF
TRBJ1-5	TRBV18	few	CASSPNAVLPQHF
TRBJ1-5	TRBV6-1	few	CASSEGGWGNQPQHF
TRBJ2-5	TRBV2	NA	CASAVTQETQYF
TRBJ2-7	TRBV5-1	few	CASSSTLAGGSYEQYF
TRBJ2-1	TRBV19	few	CASSIKGWGGSSYNEQFF